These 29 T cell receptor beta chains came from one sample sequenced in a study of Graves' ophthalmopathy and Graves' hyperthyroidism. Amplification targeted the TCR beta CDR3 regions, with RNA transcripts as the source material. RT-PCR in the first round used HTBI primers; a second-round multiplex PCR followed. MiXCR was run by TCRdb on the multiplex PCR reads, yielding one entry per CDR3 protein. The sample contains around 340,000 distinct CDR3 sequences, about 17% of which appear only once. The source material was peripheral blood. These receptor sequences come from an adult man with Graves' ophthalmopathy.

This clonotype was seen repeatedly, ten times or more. Here the CDR3 reads CASSQGTGVAFF. The CDR3 DNA follows: TGTGCCAGCAGCCAGGGGACAGGGGTGGCTTTCTTT. The V call is TRBV3-1, the J call TRBJ1-1, with 10 bases matching TRBD1. J gave up 11 bases and V 3 bases, and 3 bases lay outside the gene matches. Germline V lookup: CDR1 LGHDT, CDR2 YNNKEL (reference sequence). The CDR3 sequence is 12 residues long. The full variable domain, completed using reference TRBV3-1 and TRBJ1-1, is DTAVSQTPKYLVTQMGNDKSIKCEQNLGHDTMYWYKQDSKKFLKIMFSYNNKELIINETVPNRFSPKSPDKAHLNLHINSLELGDSAVYFCASSQGTGVAFFGQGTRLTVV.

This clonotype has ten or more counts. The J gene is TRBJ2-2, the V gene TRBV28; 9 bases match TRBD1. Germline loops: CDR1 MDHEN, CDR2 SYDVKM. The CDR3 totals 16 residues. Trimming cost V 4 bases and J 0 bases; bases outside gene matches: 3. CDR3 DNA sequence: TGTGCCAGCAGTTGGGGACAGGGTTCGAACACCGGGGAGCTGTTTTTT. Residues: CASSWGQGSNTGELFF.

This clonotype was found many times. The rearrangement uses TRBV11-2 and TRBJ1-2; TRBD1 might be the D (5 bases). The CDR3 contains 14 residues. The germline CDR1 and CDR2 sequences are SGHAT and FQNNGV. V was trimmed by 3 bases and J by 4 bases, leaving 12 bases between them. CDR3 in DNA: TGTGCCAGCAGCTTCAGCGCCAGGGCCTATGGCTACACCTTC. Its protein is CASSFSARAYGYTF.

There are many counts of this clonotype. The CDR3 spells CSASDPNQPQHF. Here the CDR3 DNA reads TGCAGTGCTTCGGACCCAAATCAGCCCCAGCATTTT. This chain connects TRBV20-1 to TRBJ1-5; D unclear. The V gene lost 5 bases and the J gene lost 4 bases, with 9 bases spanning the gap. Germline loops: CDR1 DFQATT, CDR2 SNEGSKA (reference sequence). This CDR3 region has 12 residues.

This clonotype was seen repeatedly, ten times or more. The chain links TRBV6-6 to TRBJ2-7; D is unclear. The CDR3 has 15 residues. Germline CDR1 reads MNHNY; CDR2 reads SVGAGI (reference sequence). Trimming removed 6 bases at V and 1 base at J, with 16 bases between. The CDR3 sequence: CASRLLLIDSYEQYF. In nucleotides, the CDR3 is TGTGCCAGCAGACTACTACTTATCGATTCCTACGAGCAGTACTTC.

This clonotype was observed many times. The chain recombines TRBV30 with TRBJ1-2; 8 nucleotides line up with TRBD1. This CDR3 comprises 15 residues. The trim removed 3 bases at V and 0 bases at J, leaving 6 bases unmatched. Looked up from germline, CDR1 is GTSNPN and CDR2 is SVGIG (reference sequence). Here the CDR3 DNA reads TGTGCCTGGAGGGGGGGACAGGCAGCTAACTATGGCTACACCTTC. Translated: CAWRGGQAANYGYTF.

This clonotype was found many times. CDR3 region: CASITTPGQALDEQYF. CDR3 bases: TGTGCCAGCATCACCACCCCGGGACAGGCTTTGGACGAGCAGTACTTC. The rearrangement joins TRBV4-2 to TRBJ2-7; 8 positions agree with TRBD1. The V gene's germline CDR1 is LGHNA and CDR2 YNFKEQ. The CDR3 is 16 amino acids. V trimming: 7 bases; J trimming: 5 bases; junction bases outside the gene matches: 16.

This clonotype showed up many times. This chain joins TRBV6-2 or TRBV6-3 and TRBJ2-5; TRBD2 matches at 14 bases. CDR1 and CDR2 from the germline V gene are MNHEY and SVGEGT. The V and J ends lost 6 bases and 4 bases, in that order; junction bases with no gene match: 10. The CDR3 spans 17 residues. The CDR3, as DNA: TGTGCCAGCAGAGGGACTAGCGGGGGTCTAGGGATAGAGACCCAGTACTTC. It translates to CASRGTSGGLGIETQYF.

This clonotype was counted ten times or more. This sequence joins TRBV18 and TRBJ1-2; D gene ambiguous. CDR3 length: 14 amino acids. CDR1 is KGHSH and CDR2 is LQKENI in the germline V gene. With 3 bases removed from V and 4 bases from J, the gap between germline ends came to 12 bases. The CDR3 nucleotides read TGTGCCAGCTCACCTGGGAGTCCTTTCTATGGCTACACCTTC. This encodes CASSPGSPFYGYTF.

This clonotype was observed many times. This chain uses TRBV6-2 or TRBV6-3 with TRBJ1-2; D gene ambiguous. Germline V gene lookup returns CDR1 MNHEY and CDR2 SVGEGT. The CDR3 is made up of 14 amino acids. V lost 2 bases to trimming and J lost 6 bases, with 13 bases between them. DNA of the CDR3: TGTGCCAGCAGTTACCTTAGAGGGCGTGATGGCTACACCTTC. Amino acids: CASSYLRGRDGYTF.

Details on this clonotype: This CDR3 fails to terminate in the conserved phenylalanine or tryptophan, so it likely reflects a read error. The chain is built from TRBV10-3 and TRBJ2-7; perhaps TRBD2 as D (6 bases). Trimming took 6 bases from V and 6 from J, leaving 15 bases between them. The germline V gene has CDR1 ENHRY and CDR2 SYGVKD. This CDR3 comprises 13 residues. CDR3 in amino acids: CAIRGDLTGEQYS. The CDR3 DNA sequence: TGTGCCATCAGGGGGGACTTAACGGGCGAGCAGTACTCC.

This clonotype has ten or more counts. The CDR3 DNA reads TGTGCCAGCAGCGTAGCTAACAGGGGAGGGTATGGCTACACCTTC. Amino acids: CASSVANRGGYGYTF. The gene calls are TRBV9 and TRBJ1-2; TRBD1 aligns across 7 bases. V gave up 0 bases and J gave up 5 bases; unmatched junction bases: 7. CDR1 and CDR2 (germline): SGDLS, YYNGEE. This CDR3 has 15 residues. Drawing the rest from reference TRBV9 and TRBJ1-2, the complete variable domain is DSGVTQTPKHLITATGQRVTLRCSPRSGDLSVYWYQQSLDQGLQFLIQYYNGEERAKGNILERFSAQQFPDLHSELNLSSLELGDSALYFCASSVANRGGYGYTFGSGTRLTVV.

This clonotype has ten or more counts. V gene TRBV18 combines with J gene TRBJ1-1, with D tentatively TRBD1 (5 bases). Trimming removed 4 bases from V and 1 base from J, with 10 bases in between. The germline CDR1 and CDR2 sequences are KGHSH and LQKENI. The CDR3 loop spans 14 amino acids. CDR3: CASSQGRQNTEAFF. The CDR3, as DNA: TGTGCCAGCTCACAGGGACGGCAGAACACTGAAGCTTTCTTT.

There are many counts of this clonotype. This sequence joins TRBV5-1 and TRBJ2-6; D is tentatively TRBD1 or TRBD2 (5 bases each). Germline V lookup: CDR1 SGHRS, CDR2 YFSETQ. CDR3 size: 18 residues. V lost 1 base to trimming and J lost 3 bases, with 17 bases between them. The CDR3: CASSLSGTRVYGANVLTF. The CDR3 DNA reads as TGCGCCAGCAGCTTGTCCGGGACCAGAGTCTATGGGGCCAACGTCCTGACTTTC.

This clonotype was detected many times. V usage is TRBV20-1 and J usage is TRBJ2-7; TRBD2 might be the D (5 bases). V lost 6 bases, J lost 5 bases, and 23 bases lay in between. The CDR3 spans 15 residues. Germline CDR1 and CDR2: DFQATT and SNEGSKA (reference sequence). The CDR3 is CSASLGLALLDEQYF. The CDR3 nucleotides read TGCAGTGCCTCCCTCGGACTGGCGCTCCTCGACGAGCAGTACTTC.

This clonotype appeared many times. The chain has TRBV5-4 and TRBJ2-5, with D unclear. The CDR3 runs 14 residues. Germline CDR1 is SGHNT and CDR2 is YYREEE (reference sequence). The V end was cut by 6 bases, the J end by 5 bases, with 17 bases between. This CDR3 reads CASTTASSFETQYF. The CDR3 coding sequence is TGTGCCAGCACCACAGCTAGTAGTTTCGAGACCCAGTACTTC.

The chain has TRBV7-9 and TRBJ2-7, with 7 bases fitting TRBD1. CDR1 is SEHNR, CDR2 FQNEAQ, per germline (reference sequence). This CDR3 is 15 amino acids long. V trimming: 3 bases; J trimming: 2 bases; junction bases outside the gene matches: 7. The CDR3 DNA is TGTGCCAGCAGCTTCATTCGGGACAGAACCTACGAGCAGTACTTC. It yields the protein CASSFIRDRTYEQYF. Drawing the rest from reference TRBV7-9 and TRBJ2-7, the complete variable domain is DTGVSQNPRHKITKRGQNVTFRCDPISEHNRLYWYRQTLGQGPEFLTYFQNEAQLEKSRLLSDRFSAERPKGSFSTLEIQRTEQGDSAMYLCASSFIRDRTYEQYFGPGTRLTVT.

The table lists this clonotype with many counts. The CDR3 region has the DNA TGTGCCACCAGTGCCCGGGACACCTATCAGCCCCAGCATTTT. Translated: CATSARDTYQPQHF. This chain joins TRBV24-1 and TRBJ1-5, with D possibly matching TRBD1 (6 bases). Germline V gene sequence: CDR1 KGHDR, CDR2 SFDVKD. CDR3 length equals 14 residues. Deletions cut 5 bases from V and 5 bases from J, with 12 bases between.

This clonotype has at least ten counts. CDR3 region: CAWSAPPQLGQYF. The CDR3 bases are TGTGCCTGGAGTGCCCCCCCCCAGCTAGGGCAGTACTTC. The chain uses TRBV30 and TRBJ2-7; the D is unclear. The V end lost 1 base, the J end lost 9 bases, and 16 bases lay between the germline ends. Germline CDR1 is GTSNPN and CDR2 is SVGIG (reference sequence). This CDR3 spans 13 amino acids.

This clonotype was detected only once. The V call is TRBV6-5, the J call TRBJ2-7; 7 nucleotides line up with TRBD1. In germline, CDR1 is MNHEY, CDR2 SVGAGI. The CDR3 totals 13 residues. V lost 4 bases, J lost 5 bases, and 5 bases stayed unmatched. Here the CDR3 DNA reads TGTGCCAGCAGTTCCCGGGACAGCCACGAGCAGTACTTC. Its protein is CASSSRDSHEQYF.

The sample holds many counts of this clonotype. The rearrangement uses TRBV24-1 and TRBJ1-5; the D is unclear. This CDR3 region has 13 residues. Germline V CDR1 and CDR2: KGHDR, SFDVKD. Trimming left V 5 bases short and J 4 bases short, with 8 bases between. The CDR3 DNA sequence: TGTGCCACCAGTGGAGGGAGAAATCAGCCCCAGCATTTT. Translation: CATSGGRNQPQHF.

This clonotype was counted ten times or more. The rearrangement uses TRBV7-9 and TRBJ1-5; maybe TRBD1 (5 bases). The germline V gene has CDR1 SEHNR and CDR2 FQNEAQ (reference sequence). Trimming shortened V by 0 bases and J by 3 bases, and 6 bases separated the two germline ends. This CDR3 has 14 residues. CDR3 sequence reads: CASSLAGDNQPQHF. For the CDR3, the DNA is TGTGCCAGCAGCTTAGCAGGGGACAATCAGCCCCAGCATTTT.

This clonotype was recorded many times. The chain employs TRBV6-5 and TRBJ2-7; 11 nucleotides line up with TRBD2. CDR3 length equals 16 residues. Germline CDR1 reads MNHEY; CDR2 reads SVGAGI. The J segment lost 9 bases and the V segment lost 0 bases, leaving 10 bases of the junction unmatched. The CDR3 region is CASSYSGRLAGRGQYF. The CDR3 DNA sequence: TGTGCCAGCAGTTACTCCGGAAGACTAGCGGGGCGAGGGCAGTACTTC.

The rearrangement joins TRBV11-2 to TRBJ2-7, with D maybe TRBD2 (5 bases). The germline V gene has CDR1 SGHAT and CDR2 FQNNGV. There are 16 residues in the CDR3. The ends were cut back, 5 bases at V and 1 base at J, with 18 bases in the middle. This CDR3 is CASSTTSGGASYEQYF. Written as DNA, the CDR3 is TGTGCCAGCAGCACTACCTCCGGAGGCGCGTCCTACGAGCAGTACTTC.

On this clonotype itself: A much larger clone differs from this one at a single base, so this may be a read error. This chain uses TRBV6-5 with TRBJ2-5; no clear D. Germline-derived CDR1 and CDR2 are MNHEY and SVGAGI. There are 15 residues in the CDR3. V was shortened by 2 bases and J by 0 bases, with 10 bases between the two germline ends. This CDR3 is CASSYTIEYQETQYF. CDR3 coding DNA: TGTGCCAGCAGTTACACCATAGAGTACCAAGAGACCCAGTACTTC.

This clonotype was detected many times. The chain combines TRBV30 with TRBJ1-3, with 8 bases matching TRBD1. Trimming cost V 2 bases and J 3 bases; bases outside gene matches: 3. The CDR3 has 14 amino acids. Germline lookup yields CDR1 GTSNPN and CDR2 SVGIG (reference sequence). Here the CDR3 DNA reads TGTGCCTGGAGTTCAACAGGGGGTGGAAACACCATATATTTT. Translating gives CAWSSTGGGNTIYF.

For the CDR3, the DNA is TGTGCCTGGACAGGGGGTTACGAGCAGTACTTC. Protein: CAWTGGYEQYF. The V gene is TRBV30, the J gene TRBJ2-7; 7 nucleotides agree with TRBD1. Germline CDR1 and CDR2: GTSNPN and SVGIG (reference sequence). The CDR3 is 11 residues long. V was pared by 4 bases and J by 4 bases, with 1 base of the junction left unmatched.

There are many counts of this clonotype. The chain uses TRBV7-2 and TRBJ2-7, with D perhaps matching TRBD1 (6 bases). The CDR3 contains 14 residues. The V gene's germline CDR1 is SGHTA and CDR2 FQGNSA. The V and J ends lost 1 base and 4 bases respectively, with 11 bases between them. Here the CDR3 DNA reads TGTGCCAGCAGCTTAGTACAGGGAATATACGAGCAGTACTTC. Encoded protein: CASSLVQGIYEQYF.

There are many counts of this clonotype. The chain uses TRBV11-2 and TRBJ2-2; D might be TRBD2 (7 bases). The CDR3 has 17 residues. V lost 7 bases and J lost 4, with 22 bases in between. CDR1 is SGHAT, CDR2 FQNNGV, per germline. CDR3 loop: CASTTLRGASGTGELFF. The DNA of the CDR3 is TGTGCCAGCACAACACTCCGGGGGGCCTCAGGCACCGGGGAGCTGTTTTTT.